These 8 T cell receptor beta chains were all obtained from the same sample, sequenced in a study of blood T cell repertoires in COVID-19. The repertoire was sequenced with immunoSEQ multiplex PCR; TCRdb's copy has only in-frame clones and lacks some. The sample includes around 150,000 clones, 65% to 80% of them seen just once. The sequencing sample was made of peripheral blood. All receptors derive from a man aged 60 to 75 with acute or convalescent COVID-19.

The genes are TRBV2 and TRBJ1-1; D is ambiguous. The CDR3 contains 13 residues. Trimming shortened V by 3 bases and J by 3 bases, and 8 bases separated the two germline ends. The germline V gene has CDR1 SNHLY and CDR2 FYNNEI. CDR3 nucleotide sequence: TGTGCCAGCAGTGAGGCCATTTACACTGAAGCTTTCTTT. It translates to CASSEAIYTEAFF.

V and J are TRBV30 and TRBJ1-5, with TRBD1 matching over 9 bases. With 7 bases clipped from V and 3 bases from J, the junction kept 7 bases outside the gene matches. This CDR3 spans 14 amino acids. Germline CDR1 and CDR2: GTSNPN and SVGIG (reference sequence). CDR3 DNA: TGTGCCTCCTGGACAGGGGTTTCCAATCAGCCCCAGCATTTT. Protein product: CASWTGVSNQPQHF.

The chain employs TRBV9 and TRBJ2-2; possible D gene TRBD1, 6 bases. There are 14 residues in the CDR3. CDR1 and CDR2 from the germline V gene are SGDLS and YYNGEE. V gave up 6 bases and J gave up 0 bases, with 9 bases separating them. The CDR3 protein is CASMYRANTGELFF. The DNA for the CDR3 is TGTGCCAGCATGTACAGGGCGAACACCGGGGAGCTGTTTTTT.

The chain joins TRBV7-2 to TRBJ1-1, with D possibly being TRBD1 (6 bases). V dropped 3 bases and J dropped 4 bases, with 9 bases sitting between them. The CDR3 runs 13 residues. Germline V gene data show CDR1 as SGHTA and CDR2 as FQGNSA. The CDR3 protein is CASSLSRGTEAFF. For the CDR3, the DNA is TGTGCCAGCAGCTTGTCCAGGGGCACTGAAGCTTTCTTT.

The rearrangement joins TRBV30 to TRBJ1-5; TRBD1 might be the D (6 bases). CDR3 length: 14 residues. V gave up 3 bases and J gave up 0 bases, with 9 bases separating them. The germline gives CDR1 GTSNPN, CDR2 SVGIG (reference sequence). CDR3 amino acids: CAWSPDSSNQPQHF. The CDR3 region has the DNA TGTGCCTGGAGCCCGGACAGTAGCAATCAGCCCCAGCATTTT.

The chain has TRBV12-3 or TRBV12-4 and TRBJ1-5; D uncertain. The CDR3 consists of 11 residues. The V end was cut by 6 bases, the J end by 11 bases, with 11 bases between. CDR3 residues: CASSRGPAQHF. DNA of the CDR3: TGTGCCAGCAGCCGAGGCCCCGCCCAGCATTTT.

The V gene is TRBV6-6, the J gene TRBJ2-5; D perhaps matches TRBD1 (5 bases). The CDR3 sequence is 13 residues long. Germline V gene data show CDR1 as MNHNY and CDR2 as SVGAGI (reference sequence). Trimming removed 5 bases from V and 2 bases from J, with 9 bases in between. CDR3 protein: CASSRDRQETQYF. DNA of the CDR3: TGTGCCAGCAGTAGAGACAGACAAGAGACCCAGTACTTC.

J is TRBJ2-1 and V is TRBV3-1 (or the pseudogene TRBV3-2); 10 nucleotides line up with TRBD1. The CDR3 loop spans 17 amino acids. J gave up 8 bases and V 2 bases, and 12 bases lay outside the gene matches. Germline CDR1 reads LGHDT; CDR2 reads YNNKEL (reference sequence). The CDR3, as DNA: TGTGCCAGCAGCCAAACCCCCGGGACAGGGGCTTTCGATGAGCAGTTCTTC. Translating gives CASSQTPGTGAFDEQFF.